This T cell receptor (beta chain) emerged from a study of T cell responses to AZD1222 COVID-19 vaccine. As for the study in general: It was second doses at about 4 or about 12 weeks that were pooled.

TCRdb keeps only in-frame clones here, not all; method: immunoSEQ multiplex PCR. Here the sample spans 120,000 or so clones, over 80% being singletons. The CDR3 has 15 residues. V lost 0 bases, J lost 4 bases, and 10 bases lay in between. Germline CDR1 is SGHTA and CDR2 is FQGTGA. Study observations and caveats: Reportedly, nearly half the spike-specific TCRs target unmutated variant regions. With two AZD1222 doses given, Spike-specific TCR breadth and depth both rose. Donors were largely white British and mainly female; clonal diversity was possibly underestimated.

As concerns this clone: What it binds is unknown.

This chain links TRBV7-3 with TRBJ2-1, with a possible D match to TRBD2 (6 bases). The specimen comprised peripheral blood, sampled on day 0 of AZD1222 vaccination. The sequence came from an adult in good health. CDR3 loop: CASSLTRDWYNEQFF. CDR3 coding DNA: TGTGCCAGCAGCTTAACCCGGGACTGGTACAATGAGCAGTTCTTC.